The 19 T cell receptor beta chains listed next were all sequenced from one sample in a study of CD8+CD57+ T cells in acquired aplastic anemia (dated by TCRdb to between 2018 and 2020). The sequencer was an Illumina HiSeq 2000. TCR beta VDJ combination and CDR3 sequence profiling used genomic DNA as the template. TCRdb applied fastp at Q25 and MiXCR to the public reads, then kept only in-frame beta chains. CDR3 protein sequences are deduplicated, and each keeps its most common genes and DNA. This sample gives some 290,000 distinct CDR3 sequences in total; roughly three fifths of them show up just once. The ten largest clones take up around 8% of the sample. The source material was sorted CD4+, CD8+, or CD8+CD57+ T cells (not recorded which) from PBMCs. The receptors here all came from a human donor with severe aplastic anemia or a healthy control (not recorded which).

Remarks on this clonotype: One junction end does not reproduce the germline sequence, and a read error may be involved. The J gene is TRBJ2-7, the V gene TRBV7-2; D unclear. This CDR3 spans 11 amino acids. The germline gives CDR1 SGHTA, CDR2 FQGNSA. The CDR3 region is CASSSIYERYF. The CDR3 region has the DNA TGTGCCAGCAGCTCCATCTACGAGCGGTACTTC.

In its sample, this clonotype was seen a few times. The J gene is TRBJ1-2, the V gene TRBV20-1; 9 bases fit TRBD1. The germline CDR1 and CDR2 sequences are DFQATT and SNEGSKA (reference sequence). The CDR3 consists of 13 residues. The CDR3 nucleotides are TGCAGCTCGACTACAGGGGGCGACTATGGCTACACCTTC. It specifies CSSTTGGDYGYTF.

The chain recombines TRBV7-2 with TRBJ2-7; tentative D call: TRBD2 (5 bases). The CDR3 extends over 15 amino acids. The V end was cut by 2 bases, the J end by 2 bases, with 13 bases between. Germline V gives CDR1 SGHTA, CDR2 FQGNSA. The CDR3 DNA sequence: TGTGCCAGCAGCTTAAATAGCGTACTCCCCTACGAGCAGTACTTC. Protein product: CASSLNSVLPYEQYF.

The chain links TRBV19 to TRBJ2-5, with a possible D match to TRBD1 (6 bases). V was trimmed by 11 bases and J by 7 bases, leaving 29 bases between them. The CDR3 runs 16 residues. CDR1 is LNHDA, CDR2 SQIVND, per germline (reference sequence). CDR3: CASSPSNRAQRGTQYF. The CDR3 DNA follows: TGTGCCTCCTCCCCGTCGAACAGGGCACAAAGGGGGACCCAGTACTTC.

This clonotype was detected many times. The CDR3 spells CASSRDRSGNQPQHF. The CDR3 DNA reads TGTGCCAGCAGCCGGGACAGGTCGGGCAATCAGCCCCAGCATTTT. The chain employs TRBV7-8 and TRBJ1-5, with 8 bases identical to TRBD1. With 5 bases clipped from V and 2 bases from J, the junction kept 5 bases outside the gene matches. Looked up from germline, CDR1 is SGHVS and CDR2 is FQNEAQ. This CDR3 is built from 15 residues.

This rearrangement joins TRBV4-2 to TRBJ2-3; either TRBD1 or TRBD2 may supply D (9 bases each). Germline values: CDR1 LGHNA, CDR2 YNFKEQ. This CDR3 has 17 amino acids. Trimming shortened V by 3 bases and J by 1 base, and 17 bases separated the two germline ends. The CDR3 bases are TGTGCCAGCAGCCACGCTAGCGGGACAGGGCGCACAGATACGCAGTATTTT. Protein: CASSHASGTGRTDTQYF.

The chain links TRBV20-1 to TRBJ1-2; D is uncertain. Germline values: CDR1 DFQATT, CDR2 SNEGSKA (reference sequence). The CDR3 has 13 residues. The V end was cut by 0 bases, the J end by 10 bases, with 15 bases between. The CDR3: CSARDGQDLSYTF. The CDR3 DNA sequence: TGCAGTGCTAGAGATGGGCAGGACCTCTCCTACACCTTC.

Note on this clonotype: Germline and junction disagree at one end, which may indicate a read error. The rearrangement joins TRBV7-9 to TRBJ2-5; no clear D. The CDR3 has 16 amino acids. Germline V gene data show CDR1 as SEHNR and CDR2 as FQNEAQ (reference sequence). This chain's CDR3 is CASSLGSLFGLETQYF. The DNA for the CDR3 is TGTGCTAGCAGCTTAGGTAGTCTCTTTGGCTTAGAGACCCAGTACTTC.

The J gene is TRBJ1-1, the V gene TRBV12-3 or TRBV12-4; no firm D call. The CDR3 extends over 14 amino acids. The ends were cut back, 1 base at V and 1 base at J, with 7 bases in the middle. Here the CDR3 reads CASSLGEANTEAFF. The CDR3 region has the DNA TGTGCCAGCAGTTTAGGGGAGGCGAACACTGAAGCTTTCTTT.

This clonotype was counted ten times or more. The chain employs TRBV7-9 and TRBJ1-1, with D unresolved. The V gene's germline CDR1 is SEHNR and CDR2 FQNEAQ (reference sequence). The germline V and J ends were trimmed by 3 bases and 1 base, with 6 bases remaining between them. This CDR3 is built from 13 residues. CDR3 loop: CASSFQENTEAFF. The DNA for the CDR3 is TGTGCCAGCAGCTTTCAGGAGAACACTGAAGCTTTCTTT.

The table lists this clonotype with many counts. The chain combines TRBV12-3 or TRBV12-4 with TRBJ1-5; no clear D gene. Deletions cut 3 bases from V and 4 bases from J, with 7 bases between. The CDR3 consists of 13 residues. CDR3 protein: CASSLETNQPQHF. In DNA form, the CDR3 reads TGTGCCAGCAGTTTGGAGACAAATCAGCCCCAGCATTTT.

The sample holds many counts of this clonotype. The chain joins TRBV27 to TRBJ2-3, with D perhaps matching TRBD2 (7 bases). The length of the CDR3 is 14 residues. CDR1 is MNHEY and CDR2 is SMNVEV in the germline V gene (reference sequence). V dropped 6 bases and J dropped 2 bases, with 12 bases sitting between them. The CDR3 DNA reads TGTGCCAGCAGCTTCGGGGGGCACACAGATACGCAGTATTTT. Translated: CASSFGGHTDTQYF.

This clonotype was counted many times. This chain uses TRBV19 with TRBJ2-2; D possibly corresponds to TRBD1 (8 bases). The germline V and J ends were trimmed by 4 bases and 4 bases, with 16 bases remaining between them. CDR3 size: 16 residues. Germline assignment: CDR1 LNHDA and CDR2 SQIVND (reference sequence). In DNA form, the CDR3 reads TGTGCCAGTAGTAAACACAGGGGGAGGGTCACCGGGGAGCTGTTTTTT. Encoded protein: CASSKHRGRVTGELFF.

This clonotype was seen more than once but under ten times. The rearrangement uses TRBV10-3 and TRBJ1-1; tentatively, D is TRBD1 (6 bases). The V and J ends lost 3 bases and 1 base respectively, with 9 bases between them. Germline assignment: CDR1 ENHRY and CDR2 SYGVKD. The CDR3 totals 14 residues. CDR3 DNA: TGTGCCATCAGTGAAACAGGGCGGAACACTGAAGCTTTCTTT. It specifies CAISETGRNTEAFF.

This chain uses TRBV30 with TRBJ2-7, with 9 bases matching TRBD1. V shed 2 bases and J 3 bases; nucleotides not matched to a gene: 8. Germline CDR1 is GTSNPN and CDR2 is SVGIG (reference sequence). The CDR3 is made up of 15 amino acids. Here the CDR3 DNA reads TGTGCCTGGAGTCGATTGGGACAGGGTTACTACGAGCAGTACTTC. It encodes CAWSRLGQGYYEQYF.

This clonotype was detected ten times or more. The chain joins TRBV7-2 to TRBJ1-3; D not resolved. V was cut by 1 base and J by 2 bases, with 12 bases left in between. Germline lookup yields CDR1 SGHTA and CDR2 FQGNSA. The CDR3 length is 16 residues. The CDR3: CASSLGGPGTGNTIYF. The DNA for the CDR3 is TGTGCCAGCAGCTTAGGTGGTCCGGGAACTGGAAACACCATATATTTT.

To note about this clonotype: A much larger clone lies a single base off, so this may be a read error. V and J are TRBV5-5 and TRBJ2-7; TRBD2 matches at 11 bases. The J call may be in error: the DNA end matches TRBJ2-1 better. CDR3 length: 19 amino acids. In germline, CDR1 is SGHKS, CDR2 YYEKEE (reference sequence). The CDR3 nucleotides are TGCGCCAGCAGCTTGGTGGGGAGGGGACTAGCGGCCTTCTACAATGAGCAGTTCTTC. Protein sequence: CASSLVGRGLAAFYNEQFF.

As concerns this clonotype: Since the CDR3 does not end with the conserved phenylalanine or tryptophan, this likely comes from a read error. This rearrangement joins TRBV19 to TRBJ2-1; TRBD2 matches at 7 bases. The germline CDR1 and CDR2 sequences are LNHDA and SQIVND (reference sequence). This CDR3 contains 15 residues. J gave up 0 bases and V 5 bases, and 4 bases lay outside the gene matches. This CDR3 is CASSLGGSSYNEQFL. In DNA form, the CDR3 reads TGTGCCAGTAGTTTGGGGGGGAGCTCCTACAATGAGCAGTTCCTC.

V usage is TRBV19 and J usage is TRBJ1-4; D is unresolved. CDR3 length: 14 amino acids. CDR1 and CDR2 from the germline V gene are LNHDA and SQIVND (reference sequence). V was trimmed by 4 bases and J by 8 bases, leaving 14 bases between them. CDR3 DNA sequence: TGTGCCAGTAGTACCAAACCCCCGGGAGAAAAACTGTTTTTT. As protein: CASSTKPPGEKLFF.